This record looks at one T cell receptor beta chain sequence and its context. Antigen unknown. Primers for the PCR totalled 60 Vbeta and 13 Jbeta. Sequenced by immunoSEQ multiplex PCR; TCRdb stores in-frame clones only, minus some. The sample has 140,000 or so clones; 61% are singletons. These data are taken from a study of cytomegalovirus exposure and HLA in healthy donors. Regarding the study as a whole: Researchers catalogued some 160 TCR beta chains as cytomegalovirus-associated. Over 15,000 TCR beta sequences were associated with HLA alleles at 0.05 false discovery rate in a later analysis. Later analysis identified a missense DCLRE1C variant that was linked to TCR beta V- and J-gene trimming.

The germline V gene encodes CDR1 MNHEY and CDR2 SVGAGI. This CDR3 is 15 amino acids long. The ends were cut back, 0 bases at V and 3 bases at J, with 11 bases in the middle. This sequence was found in a male donor in good health and CMV-seronegative. The chain has TRBV6-5 and TRBJ2-5; the D is unclear. Sequences were obtained from PBMCs. CDR3 protein: CASSYSEITEETQYF. DNA of the CDR3: TGTGCCAGCAGTTACTCGGAGATTACCGAAGAGACCCAGTACTTC.